Each of the 27 T cell receptor beta chains below was sequenced from the same sample in a study of cytomegalovirus exposure and HLA in healthy donors. The study ran its PCR with 60 Vbeta and 13 Jbeta primers. The method was immunoSEQ multiplex PCR; TCRdb's version includes in-frame clones alone and lacks a portion of them. Found here are fewer than 140,000 clones, 60% to 80% of them singletons; the top ten hold about 2.5%. Sequenced: PBMCs. These receptors all stem from a man aged 40-55 years in good health and CMV-seronegative.

The chain couples TRBV19 to TRBJ2-7, with 10 bases aligning to TRBD1. V trimming: 5 bases; J trimming: 4 bases; junction bases outside the gene matches: 5. CDR3 length: 14 residues. Per germline, CDR1 LNHDA and CDR2 SQIVND (reference sequence). The CDR3 reads CASSLGQGDYEQYF. The CDR3 DNA reads as TGTGCCAGTAGTCTAGGACAGGGGGATTACGAGCAGTACTTC.

V and J are TRBV9 and TRBJ1-1, with 10 bases fitting TRBD1. Per the germline V gene, CDR1 is SGDLS and CDR2 is YYNGEE. The junction had 15 bases not matched to a gene; V was cut back by 4 bases and J by 3 bases. CDR3 length: 18 residues. The CDR3 nucleotides read TGTGCCAGCAGCAGATTGGGGGACAGGGGATTTAGTGACACTGAAGCTTTCTTT. Its translation: CASSRLGDRGFSDTEAFF.

DNA of the CDR3: TGTGCCAGCAGTGTGACAGAGAGTAGCAATCAGCCCCAGCATTTT. Translation: CASSVTESSNQPQHF. This chain connects TRBV6-1 to TRBJ1-5; tentatively, D is TRBD1 (5 bases). The V gene lost 4 bases and the J gene lost 0 bases, with 10 bases spanning the gap. The length of the CDR3 is 15 residues. The germline V gene has CDR1 MNHNS and CDR2 SASEGT.

The V call is TRBV5-1, the J call TRBJ2-5, with 9 bases lining up with TRBD2. This CDR3 region has 17 residues. Unmatched junction bases numbered 15, after V lost 3 bases and J lost 6 bases. Germline V CDR1 and CDR2: SGHRS, YFSETQ. CDR3 coding DNA: TGCGCCAGCAGCTCGATGACTTCTCGCGGGGGGGAAAAGACCCAGTACTTC. As protein: CASSSMTSRGGEKTQYF. Drawing the rest from reference TRBV5-1 and TRBJ2-5, the complete variable domain is KAGVTQTPRYLIKTRGQQVTLSCSPISGHRSVSWYQQTPGQGLQFLFEYFSETQRNKGNFPGRFSGRQFSNSRSEMNVSTLELGDSALYLCASSSMTSRGGEKTQYFGPGTRLLVL.

The chain is built from TRBV5-5 and TRBJ2-3; weak D call: TRBD2 (7 bases). The germline CDR1 and CDR2 sequences are SGHKS and YYEKEE (reference sequence). The CDR3 runs to 15 residues. The germline V and J ends were trimmed by 0 bases and 3 bases, with 11 bases remaining between them. CDR3 sequence reads: CASSLGGGFTDTQYF. The CDR3 DNA follows: TGTGCCAGCAGCTTGGGCGGGGGCTTTACAGATACGCAGTATTTT. The entire variable domain, with the rest obtained from reference TRBV5-5 and TRBJ2-3, is as follows: DAGVTQSPTHLIKTRGQQVTLRCSPISGHKSVSWYQQVLGQGPQFIFQYYEKEERGRGNFPDRFSARQFPNYSSELNVNALLLGDSALYLCASSLGGGFTDTQYFGPGTRLTVL.

This rearrangement joins TRBV15 to TRBJ1-3; D gene uncertain. The V and J ends lost 0 bases and 0 bases respectively, with 9 bases between them. This CDR3 spans 16 amino acids. Germline V gives CDR1 LNHNV, CDR2 YYDKDF (reference sequence). The CDR3 DNA sequence: TGTGCCACCAGCAGAGATCAGGCAGCCTCTGGAAACACCATATATTTT. This gives the protein CATSRDQAASGNTIYF.

This chain joins TRBV2 and TRBJ2-2, with TRBD1 matching 8 bases. The CDR3 sequence is 15 residues long. Germline CDR1 and CDR2: SNHLY and FYNNEI. The V gene end was trimmed by 6 bases and the J gene end by 4 bases; junction bases not matched to a gene: 7. Here the CDR3 reads CASRFTGGSTGELFF. The CDR3 nucleotides are TGTGCCAGCAGATTTACAGGGGGTAGCACCGGGGAGCTGTTTTTT.

The gene calls are TRBV9 and TRBJ2-7; 8 nucleotides line up with TRBD1. V lost 4 bases to trimming and J lost 5 bases; unmatched junction nucleotides: 8. The germline V gene encodes CDR1 SGDLS and CDR2 YYNGEE. The CDR3 contains 14 residues. The CDR3 spells CASSPGTGIHEQYF. The DNA of the CDR3 is TGTGCCAGCAGCCCGGGGACAGGAATCCACGAGCAGTACTTC.

The J gene is TRBJ1-3, the V gene TRBV21-1; the table gives TRBD1 as D, unverified against the DNA. TRBV21-1 is tagged as a pseudogene. The CDR3 contains 18 residues. CDR3 coding DNA: TGTGCCAGCAGCAAAGCGACGGACAGGCGACCCTCTGGAAACACCATATATTTT. Translated, it gives CASSKATDRRPSGNTIYF.

The chain is built from TRBV4-2 and TRBJ2-7; 12 nucleotides match TRBD2. CDR1 is LGHNA, CDR2 YNFKEQ, per germline. CDR3 length: 16 residues. The V gene end was trimmed by 3 bases and the J gene end by 7 bases; junction bases not matched to a gene: 10. CDR3 bases: TGTGCCAGCAGCCAGAGAGCTAGCGGGGGGGCTTGGGAGCAGTACTTC. Residues: CASSQRASGGAWEQYF.

The V gene is TRBV6-5, the J gene TRBJ2-7, with 7 bases lining up with TRBD1. Trimming cost V 2 bases and J 3 bases; bases outside gene matches: 7. Germline lookup yields CDR1 MNHEY and CDR2 SVGAGI. The CDR3 totals 15 residues. The CDR3 bases are TGTGCCAGCAGTTACGGGACAGAGAAAAACTACGAGCAGTACTTC. It specifies CASSYGTEKNYEQYF.

The chain recombines TRBV6-1 with TRBJ1-1, with D perhaps TRBD1 (6 bases). Germline V gene data show CDR1 as MNHNS and CDR2 as SASEGT. The CDR3 runs 12 residues. V gave up 5 bases and J gave up 3 bases, with 7 bases separating them. CDR3 region: CASSRTDTEAFF. CDR3 in DNA: TGTGCCAGCAGTAGGACAGACACTGAAGCTTTCTTT.

In its sample, this clone was seen once. The rearrangement joins TRBV7-9 to TRBJ1-2, with 9 positions matching TRBD1. This CDR3 contains 14 residues. The J segment lost 8 bases and the V segment lost 5 bases, leaving 9 bases of the junction unmatched. Germline-derived CDR1 and CDR2 are SEHNR and FQNEAQ (reference sequence). In DNA, the CDR3 is TGTGCCAGCAGCAAAGGACAGGGGAACGAGGGCTACACCTTC. Translating it yields CASSKGQGNEGYTF.

The chain carries TRBV6-5 and TRBJ1-5; TRBD1 is a possible D gene (5 bases). CDR1 is MNHEY and CDR2 is SVGAGI in the germline V gene. The CDR3 runs 14 residues. The V end was cut by 8 bases, the J end by 2 bases, with 13 bases between. CDR3 protein: CASRPARGNQPQHF. The CDR3 DNA reads TGTGCCAGCCGCCCAGCCAGGGGCAATCAGCCCCAGCATTTT.

The chain combines TRBV5-4 with TRBJ1-3; 7 bases fit TRBD1. Germline lookup yields CDR1 SGHNT and CDR2 YYREEE (reference sequence). The CDR3 is made up of 13 amino acids. Losses at the gene ends were 4 bases for V and 8 bases for J; bases not matched to a gene: 6. The DNA for the CDR3 is TGTGCCAGCAGCATAGACAGGGCTCACACCATATATTTT. This sequence encodes CASSIDRAHTIYF.

V is TRBV11-2 and J is TRBJ2-7, with D maybe TRBD2 (6 bases). The CDR3 has 17 residues. From germline, CDR1 is SGHAT and CDR2 FQNNGV. With 5 bases removed from V and 2 bases from J, the gap between germline ends came to 22 bases. The CDR3 here is CASSPGGSAYFTYEQYF. DNA for the CDR3: TGTGCCAGCAGCCCCGGGGGTAGCGCCTACTTTACCTACGAGCAGTACTTC. The whole variable domain, remainder taken from reference TRBV11-2 and TRBJ2-7, is EAGVAQSPRYKIIEKRQSVAFWCNPISGHATLYWYQQILGQGPKLLIQFQNNGVVDDSQLPKDRFSAERLKGVDSTLKIQPAKLEDSAVYLCASSPGGSAYFTYEQYFGPGTRLTVT.

The chain has TRBV27 and TRBJ1-5; no definite D call. The CDR3 is 15 amino acids. The germline CDR1 and CDR2 sequences are MNHEY and SMNVEV (reference sequence). V was clipped by 10 bases and J by 2 bases, with 18 bases between them. The CDR3 DNA reads as TGTGCCACCGCCGGCGAGGGTTTAGGCAATCAGCCCCAGCATTTT. It is translated as CATAGEGLGNQPQHF.

V and J are TRBV4-1 and TRBJ1-3; TRBD1 matches at 8 bases. Germline lookup yields CDR1 MGHRA and CDR2 YSYEKL. J gave up 0 bases and V 4 bases, and 5 bases lay outside the gene matches. This CDR3 comprises 16 residues. The CDR3 bases are TGCGCCAGCAGCCGGGGACAGGAAGTCTCTGGAAACACCATATATTTT. This codes for CASSRGQEVSGNTIYF.

This chain links TRBV19 with TRBJ2-7; D gene ambiguous. The CDR3 contains 14 residues. Germline CDR1 reads LNHDA; CDR2 reads SQIVND (reference sequence). With 5 bases removed from V and 0 bases from J, the gap between germline ends came to 11 bases. Here the CDR3 reads CASSRLGSSYEQYF. The CDR3 bases are TGTGCCAGTAGTCGCCTAGGAAGCTCCTACGAGCAGTACTTC.

The rearrangement links TRBV5-1 to TRBJ2-5; the match to TRBD2 covers 8 bases. Germline V lookup: CDR1 SGHRS, CDR2 YFSETQ. The CDR3 contains 15 residues. The junction had 12 bases not matched to a gene; V was cut back by 7 bases and J by 4 bases. DNA for the CDR3: TGCGCCAGCCAAAGAGACGGGGGGGCGGGAGAGACCCAGTACTTC. Translating gives CASQRDGGAGETQYF. The whole variable domain, filled in from reference TRBV5-1 and TRBJ2-5, reads KAGVTQTPRYLIKTRGQQVTLSCSPISGHRSVSWYQQTPGQGLQFLFEYFSETQRNKGNFPGRFSGRQFSNSRSEMNVSTLELGDSALYLCASQRDGGAGETQYFGPGTRLLVL.

There are a few counts of this clone. The rearrangement links TRBV2 to TRBJ1-4; tentative D call: TRBD1 (6 bases). V lost 6 bases and J lost 7, with 21 bases in between. The CDR3 spans 16 residues. Germline values: CDR1 SNHLY, CDR2 FYNNEI. This CDR3 reads CASSERWATGPEKLFF. For the CDR3, the DNA is TGTGCCAGCAGCGAACGGTGGGCTACAGGGCCTGAAAAACTGTTTTTT. Full variable domain (remainder filled in from reference TRBV2 and TRBJ1-4): EPEVTQTPSHQVTQMGQEVILRCVPISNHLYFYWYRQILGQKVEFLVSFYNNEISEKSEIFDDQFSVERPDGSNFTLKIRSTKLEDSAMYFCASSERWATGPEKLFFGSGTQLSVL.

This rearrangement joins TRBV27 to TRBJ2-1, with D tentatively TRBD1 (6 bases). CDR3 size: 14 residues. Trimming took 4 bases from V and 5 from J, leaving 12 bases between them. Germline loops: CDR1 MNHEY, CDR2 SMNVEV (reference sequence). For the CDR3, the DNA is TGTGCCAGCAGTTCAGGGGTGGCCAACAATGAGCAGTTCTTC. Amino acids: CASSSGVANNEQFF.

The chain uses TRBV7-2 and TRBJ1-1; D is unclear. Trimming took 2 bases from V and 3 from J, leaving 10 bases between them. Germline lookup yields CDR1 SGHTA and CDR2 FQGNSA. CDR3 length equals 14 residues. The CDR3 nucleotides read TGTGCCAGCAGCTTACCGTACATTGACACTGAAGCTTTCTTT. This gives the protein CASSLPYIDTEAFF.

The chain combines TRBV19 with TRBJ1-2; 7 nucleotides line up with TRBD1. Losses at the gene ends were 3 bases for V and 4 bases for J; bases not matched to a gene: 8. The length of the CDR3 is 15 residues. Looked up from germline, CDR1 is LNHDA and CDR2 is SQIVND (reference sequence). CDR3 in DNA: TGTGCCAGTAGTATCCTCCCAAAGGGGGCCTATGGCTACACCTTC. Translating gives CASSILPKGAYGYTF. The entire variable domain, with the rest obtained from reference TRBV19 and TRBJ1-2, is as follows: DGGITQSPKYLFRKEGQNVTLSCEQNLNHDAMYWYRQDPGQGLRLIYYSQIVNDFQKGDIAEGYSVSREKKESFPLTVTSAQKNPTAFYLCASSILPKGAYGYTFGSGTRLTVV.

The chain combines TRBV9 with TRBJ1-3; TRBD1 might be the D (6 bases). This CDR3 spans 19 amino acids. Between the trimmed V and J ends, which lost 0 bases and 0 bases, there was a span of 19 bases. Germline assignment: CDR1 SGDLS and CDR2 YYNGEE. The CDR3 nucleotides are TGTGCCAGCAGCGTAGAGGGGGGGGGCACAGGGATCTCTGGAAACACCATATATTTT. This codes for CASSVEGGGTGISGNTIYF.

The chain couples TRBV9 to TRBJ2-3, with a possible D match to TRBD1 (5 bases). Germline V gives CDR1 SGDLS, CDR2 YYNGEE. Deletions cut 0 bases from V and 4 bases from J, with 9 bases between. This CDR3 has 14 amino acids. The CDR3 sequence is CASSVGLRADTQYF. CDR3 sequence (DNA): TGTGCCAGCAGCGTAGGCCTCAGGGCAGATACGCAGTATTTT.

Written as DNA, the CDR3 is TGTGCCAGCACCCCGGGACAGGGGGGGTACACTGAAGCTTTCTTT. This gives the protein CASTPGQGGYTEAFF. V usage is TRBV19 and J usage is TRBJ1-1; 11 bases align to TRBD1. The ends lost 9 bases at V and 3 bases at J; junction bases unmatched: 9. The CDR3 loop spans 15 amino acids. Germline CDR1 and CDR2: LNHDA and SQIVND (reference sequence).